These 25 T cell receptor beta chains came from one sample sequenced in a study of regulatory T cells in long-lasting Graves disease. Assembly of TCR beta libraries relied on iRepertoire HTBI primers together with Arm-PCR of CDR3 regions. TCRdb processed the multiplex PCR reads anew with MiXCR; each CDR3 protein has one entry. The data contain over 350,000 distinct CDR3 sequences, approximately 14% of them singletons. Time point meaning: newly diagnosed GD, antithyroid drugs for less than 3 months. Generation of the TCR library employed RNA extracted from PBMCs. These records were also assigned to another study, of T cells in Graves' hyperthyroidism and ophthalmopathy.

The specimen comprised peripheral blood mononuclear cells (PBMCs), sampled at new diagnosis, from a patient treated with antithyroid drugs. The receptors originated from a woman aged 45 to 65 with Graves disease.

This clonotype was counted between two and nine times. The V gene is TRBV9, the J gene TRBJ2-5, with D unresolved. Looked up from germline, CDR1 is SGDLS and CDR2 is YYNGEE. The CDR3 totals 10 residues. Trimming pared 4 bases from V and 10 bases from J, leaving 8 bases between. The chain's CDR3 is CASSPLNQYF. CDR3 nucleotides: TGTGCCAGCAGCCCCTTAAACCAGTACTTC.

This clonotype was seen at least ten times. One end of the junction is discordant with germline, which a read error may explain. The chain joins TRBV28 to TRBJ2-7; D is perhaps TRBD1 (5 bases). The CDR3 spans 14 residues. Germline CDR1 reads MDHEN; CDR2 reads SYDVKM. This CDR3 is CACSLTESTYEQYF. CDR3 DNA sequence: TGTGCCTGCAGTTTGACAGAGTCCACCTACGAGCAGTACTTC.

The rearrangement links TRBV5-6 to TRBJ1-2, with 7 nucleotides matching TRBD1. The germline gives CDR1 SGHDT, CDR2 YYEEEE. V was pared by 3 bases and J by 8 bases, with 7 bases of the junction left unmatched. The CDR3 spans 13 residues. For the CDR3, the DNA is TGTGCCAGCAGCTATGGACAGGTCGGCGGCTACACCTTC. Translation gives CASSYGQVGGYTF.

This clonotype came up many times. The chain carries TRBV6-1 and TRBJ2-5; the D is unclear. V was shortened by 6 bases and J by 4 bases, with 9 bases between the two germline ends. The CDR3 contains 12 residues. CDR1 MNHNS and CDR2 SASEGT come from the germline V gene. The CDR3: CASRSAVETQYF. In DNA form, the CDR3 reads TGTGCCAGCAGATCTGCGGTAGAGACCCAGTACTTC.

The sample holds a few counts of this clonotype. The V call is TRBV28, the J call TRBJ2-1, with 9 bases fitting TRBD1. V lost 3 bases to trimming and J lost 4 bases; unmatched junction nucleotides: 4. The CDR3 spans 15 residues. CDR1 and CDR2 from the germline V gene are MDHEN and SYDVKM. CDR3 DNA: TGTGCCAGCAGTTTCGGGACAGGGATGTACAATGAGCAGTTCTTC. Amino acids: CASSFGTGMYNEQFF.

This clonotype was found many times. Germline is not matched at one junction end, which may reflect a read error. The chain joins TRBV5-1 to TRBJ1-2; D uncertain. This CDR3 has 13 residues. The germline CDR1 and CDR2 sequences are SGHRS and YFSETQ. CDR3 nucleotide sequence: TGTGCCAGCAGTTTCGGGAAGAACTATGGCTACACCTTC. It is translated as CASSFGKNYGYTF.

There are many counts of this clonotype. The chain employs TRBV24-1 and TRBJ1-2; D is ambiguous. This CDR3 region has 14 residues. With 2 bases removed from V and 4 bases from J, the gap between germline ends came to 10 bases. Germline loops: CDR1 KGHDR, CDR2 SFDVKD. DNA of the CDR3: TGTGCCACCAGTGATTCCGCCGCTAGCTATGGCTACACCTTC. This encodes CATSDSAASYGYTF.

This clonotype was observed a few times. The J gene is TRBJ2-1, the V gene TRBV10-3, with D unclear. V was trimmed by 7 bases and J by 0 bases, leaving 10 bases between them. Germline V gene sequence: CDR1 ENHRY, CDR2 SYGVKD. The CDR3 loop spans 14 amino acids. CDR3 loop: CAIMALSSYNEQFF. For the CDR3, the DNA is TGTGCCATCATGGCGTTAAGCTCCTACAATGAGCAGTTCTTC.

As concerns this clonotype: A much larger clone differs from this one at a single base, so this may be a read error. The genes are TRBV3-1 and TRBJ2-2; possible D gene TRBD2, 6 bases. CDR1 and CDR2 from the germline V gene are LGHDT and YNNKEL (reference sequence). Trimming removed 4 bases at V and 4 bases at J, with 22 bases between. The CDR3 is 18 amino acids. CDR3: CASSPQGPTSSATGELFF. DNA for the CDR3: TGTGCCAGCAGCCCCCAAGGCCCTACTAGCTCGGCCACCGGGGAGCTGTTTTTT.

There are many counts of this clonotype. A junction end diverges from the germline sequence, so it may reflect a read error. This chain uses TRBV5-1 with TRBJ2-7, with no clear D. The CDR3 has 14 amino acids. Germline lookup yields CDR1 SGHRS and CDR2 YFSETQ. The CDR3 sequence: CASSVDTDLYEQYF. The CDR3 DNA sequence: TGTGCCAGCAGCGTAGACACAGACCTCTACGAGCAGTACTTC.

CDR3 DNA: TGTGCCAGCAGCCAATCCTTAGCGGGGGGGCCATACAATGAGCAGTTCTTC. This codes for CASSQSLAGGPYNEQFF. The rearrangement links TRBV3-1 to TRBJ2-1; TRBD2 agrees at 11 bases. CDR1 and CDR2 from the germline V gene are LGHDT and YNNKEL (reference sequence). The CDR3 loop spans 17 amino acids. With V trimmed by 2 bases and J by 4 bases, 7 bases remained unmatched.

The rearrangement links TRBV11-2 to TRBJ2-7; a possible D gene is TRBD1 (5 bases). Trimming pared 1 base from V and 4 bases from J, leaving 14 bases between. The CDR3 length is 15 residues. Germline V gene lookup returns CDR1 SGHAT and CDR2 FQNNGV. CDR3 sequence reads: CASSLGSQGGYEQYF. The CDR3 DNA reads TGTGCCAGCAGCTTAGGTTCGCAGGGTGGGTACGAGCAGTACTTC.

In its sample, this clonotype was seen many times. The gene calls are TRBV25-1 and TRBJ2-1, with 8 bases aligning to TRBD2. CDR1 and CDR2 (germline): MGHDK, SYGVNS. This CDR3 is built from 14 residues. V shed 6 bases and J 1 base; nucleotides not matched to a gene: 2. This CDR3 is CASSSGSSYNEQFF. The CDR3 DNA sequence: TGTGCCAGCAGCAGCGGGAGTTCCTACAATGAGCAGTTCTTC.

This clonotype was counted many times. The chain has TRBV9 and TRBJ2-1; D uncertain. Germline V CDR1 and CDR2: SGDLS, YYNGEE. Trimming pared 0 bases from V and 4 bases from J, leaving 5 bases between. The CDR3 has 13 residues. CDR3 region: CASSVEGYNEQFF. In DNA form, the CDR3 reads TGTGCCAGCAGCGTAGAAGGTTACAATGAGCAGTTCTTC.

At least ten counts were recorded for this clonotype. The chain recombines TRBV6-1 with TRBJ2-5, with 7 bases matching TRBD2. The V gene's germline CDR1 is MNHNS and CDR2 SASEGT. The ends lost 6 bases at V and 5 bases at J; junction bases unmatched: 9. The CDR3 runs 14 residues. The chain's CDR3 is CASRGVAGVETQYF. DNA for the CDR3: TGTGCCAGCAGAGGGGTAGCGGGCGTGGAGACCCAGTACTTC.

Only a few counts were recorded for this clonotype. The gene calls are TRBV27 and TRBJ2-4, with 10 bases fitting TRBD2. CDR1 is MNHEY and CDR2 is SMNVEV in the germline V gene (reference sequence). The CDR3 covers 16 residues. The ends lost 2 bases at V and 1 base at J; junction bases unmatched: 2. The CDR3 coding sequence is TGTGCCAGCAGTTTAAAACTAGCGGGGGCCAAAAACATTCAGTACTTC. It yields the protein CASSLKLAGAKNIQYF.

The V call is TRBV11-2, the J call TRBJ2-1; TRBD2 aligns across 12 bases. The junction had 9 bases not matched to a gene; V was cut back by 5 bases and J by 7 bases. Germline CDR1 reads SGHAT; CDR2 reads FQNNGV. The CDR3 contains 16 residues. The CDR3 nucleotides read TGTGCCAGCAGCACCTACACTAGCGGGAGGCCGAATGAGCAGTTCTTC. This encodes CASSTYTSGRPNEQFF. Filled out from reference TRBV11-2 and TRBJ2-1, the complete variable domain reads EAGVAQSPRYKIIEKRQSVAFWCNPISGHATLYWYQQILGQGPKLLIQFQNNGVVDDSQLPKDRFSAERLKGVDSTLKIQPAKLEDSAVYLCASSTYTSGRPNEQFFGPGTRLTVL.

This clonotype has at least ten counts. The chain couples TRBV28 to TRBJ2-5; D is undetermined. Trimming left V 5 bases short and J 2 bases short, with 9 bases between. Germline V gene data show CDR1 as MDHEN and CDR2 as SYDVKM. The CDR3 totals 13 residues. Here the CDR3 DNA reads TGTGCCAGCAGTCCCCGGGCGCAAGAGACCCAGTACTTC. This sequence encodes CASSPRAQETQYF.

This clonotype was observed at least ten times. The chain has TRBV28 and TRBJ2-2, with D possibly TRBD1 on 5 matching bases. V was clipped by 3 bases and J by 6 bases, with 8 bases between them. The CDR3 extends over 13 amino acids. CDR1 and CDR2 from the germline V gene are MDHEN and SYDVKM. The CDR3 region is CASSFWGPGELFF. The CDR3 DNA is TGTGCCAGCAGTTTCTGGGGCCCCGGGGAGCTGTTTTTT.

There are many counts of this clonotype. The J gene is TRBJ1-5, the V gene TRBV7-9; D ambiguous. Trimming removed 7 bases from V and 7 bases from J, with 17 bases in between. The CDR3 contains 14 residues. Germline V lookup: CDR1 SEHNR, CDR2 FQNEAQ (reference sequence). The CDR3 coding sequence is TGTGCCAGCACCCTAGGTGGGGTGGACCAGCCCCAGCATTTT. Translating it yields CASTLGGVDQPQHF.

At least ten counts were recorded for this clonotype. The chain has TRBV5-5 and TRBJ2-7; 14 nucleotides agree with TRBD2. Trimming removed 4 bases from V and 5 bases from J; junction bases left unmatched: 17. The CDR3 consists of 19 residues. Per germline, CDR1 SGHKS and CDR2 YYEKEE (reference sequence). The CDR3 here is CASSPLGLAGVTVLDEQYF. CDR3 DNA: TGTGCCAGCAGCCCATTGGGACTAGCGGGAGTTACGGTCCTAGACGAGCAGTACTTC.

J is TRBJ1-5 and V is TRBV3-1, with TRBD1 matching over 7 bases. Germline V gives CDR1 LGHDT, CDR2 YNNKEL (reference sequence). The CDR3 has 15 residues. The V and J ends lost 3 bases and 5 bases, in that order; junction bases with no gene match: 7. The CDR3 reads CASSHRGLDDQPQHF. The CDR3, as DNA: TGTGCCAGCAGCCACAGGGGGTTGGACGATCAGCCCCAGCATTTT.

This clonotype was recorded many times. This chain uses TRBV12-3 or TRBV12-4 with TRBJ2-7, with 8 nucleotides matching TRBD1. This CDR3 has 14 residues. The V gene end was trimmed by 5 bases and the J gene end by 4 bases; junction bases not matched to a gene: 7. This CDR3 is CASSPQQGEYEQYF. The CDR3 DNA follows: TGTGCCAGCAGTCCACAACAGGGGGAATACGAGCAGTACTTC.

This clonotype was found many times. CDR3 sequence: CASRRETGYEQYF. CDR3 sequence (DNA): TGCGCCAGCAGACGGGAGACAGGCTACGAGCAGTACTTC. The chain recombines TRBV5-1 with TRBJ2-7, with D perhaps assigned TRBD1 or TRBD2 (6 bases each). Germline lookup yields CDR1 SGHRS and CDR2 YFSETQ. Trimming took 5 bases from V and 3 from J, leaving 12 bases between them. This CDR3 is 13 amino acids long.

This clonotype has ten or more counts. The V gene is TRBV2, the J gene TRBJ1-2; D gene unclear. The CDR3 has 12 amino acids. V was clipped by 2 bases and J by 5 bases, with 6 bases between them. Germline CDR1 reads SNHLY; CDR2 reads FYNNEI. CDR3 sequence (DNA): TGTGCCAGCAGTGAAACTCAGTATGGCTACACCTTC. Translating gives CASSETQYGYTF.